Listed here are 5 T cell receptor beta chains from one sample, sequenced in a study of cytomegalovirus exposure and HLA in healthy donors. The PCR was carried out with 60 Vbeta primers and 13 Jbeta primers. Profiled with immunoSEQ multiplex PCR; TCRdb holds only in-frame clones, not every one. The sample has approximately 79,000 clones, and its top ten clones hold about 5%. The source material was PBMCs. Receptor source: a man in his forties in good health and CMV-seronegative.

The chain recombines TRBV10-1 with TRBJ2-7, with 7 bases identical to TRBD1. The CDR3 loop spans 15 amino acids. Per the germline V gene, CDR1 is WNHNN and CDR2 is SYGVQD (reference sequence). V shed 0 bases and J 6 bases; nucleotides not matched to a gene: 8. CDR3 coding DNA: TGCGCCAGCAGTGAGTCATTAGGGGGCCCGGGCGAGCAGTACTTC. The encoded protein is CASSESLGGPGEQYF.

The chain joins TRBV16 to TRBJ1-2; tentative D call: TRBD1 (5 bases). Germline-derived CDR1 and CDR2 are KGHSY and FQNENV. This CDR3 comprises 12 residues. V dropped 0 bases and J dropped 13 bases, with 12 bases sitting between them. This CDR3 is CASSQSFLQATF. The CDR3 nucleotides are TGTGCCAGCAGCCAATCATTTTTACAGGCCACCTTC.

CDR3: CASSTRTDLQFF. The CDR3 DNA reads TGTGCCAGCAGCACTCGGACTGACCTCCAGTTCTTC. The chain links TRBV11-2 to TRBJ2-1; D perhaps matches TRBD2 (5 bases). V lost 5 bases, J lost 13 bases, and 15 bases lay in between. The CDR3 runs to 12 residues. The germline gives CDR1 SGHAT, CDR2 FQNNGV.

This chain joins TRBV9 and TRBJ2-7, with 8 bases identical to TRBD2. Looked up from germline, CDR1 is SGDLS and CDR2 is YYNGEE. CDR3 length equals 13 residues. The J segment lost 6 bases and the V segment lost 0 bases, leaving 2 bases of the junction unmatched. CDR3: CASSVATSGEQYF. CDR3 in DNA: TGTGCCAGCAGCGTAGCTACTAGCGGCGAGCAGTACTTC.

According to its frequency, this clone is medium-sized. The genes are TRBV10-3 and TRBJ1-3; TRBD1 is a possible D gene (5 bases). Germline V gives CDR1 ENHRY, CDR2 SYGVKD. This CDR3 is built from 15 residues. The V gene lost 8 bases and the J gene lost 0 bases, with 14 bases spanning the gap. The DNA for the CDR3 is TGTGCCATCGGTGGGGGACTTCGCTCTGGAAACACCATATATTTT. Translating gives CAIGGGLRSGNTIYF.